This T cell receptor (beta chain) emerged from a study of shared clonotypes between healthy human individuals (dated by TCRdb to the early 2020s). At the level of the whole study: Three men and a couple of women, aged 18 to 49 years, made up the cohort. For each donor, CD4 naive and CD4 memory were each given three plates, CD8 naive was given two plates, and CD8 memory was given one plate. To estimate repertoire size and how much clonotype sharing occurs between individuals, the study deeply sequenced the blood TCR repertoires of several healthy adults. To increase sequencing depth and limit assay-specific biases, different laboratories used diverse techniques to prepare libraries and sequence TCR repertoires. Leukapheresis yielded between about 0.9 and 8.9 billion PBMCs per donor. Overall study outcomes, separate from this receptor: Estimated clonotype richness was generally larger for naive than for memory subsets. Compared with non-shared clonotypes, the clonotypes found in all four sorted-subset donors had higher generation probabilities. Rarefaction of sorted-subset datasets indicated incomplete sequencing despite the large sequencing depth. Because the study included only a small number of donors, the genetic and exposure-history diversity represented was limited. About 5% of naive CD4, roughly 3.5% of naive CD8, 2.3% of memory CD4, and roughly 0.4% of memory CD8 clonotypes were shared across a few donors. Pairwise subsampling indicated that sequencing depth was expected to affect the degree of clonotype sharing among donors. Sampling was restricted to blood, and TCR repertoires in tissues likely differ from the TCR repertoires found in blood.

TCR CDR3 regions were amplified from genomic DNA by multiplex PCR using the deep immunoSEQ assay. Genomic DNA extracted from each cell subset was distributed evenly over all wells of several immunoSEQ 96-well plates, and each plate served as one replicate. For sorted subsets, about 200 ng genomic DNA, equal to some 28,000 T cell genomes, was loaded into each replicate PCR. The purified libraries were quantified using a Qubit 3.0 fluorometer, sized with a Bioanalyzer 2100, and then quantified again using the KAPA Library Quantification kit. Each immunoSEQ 96-well plate was sequenced on its own single-read 150-cycle Illumina NextSeq 550 flow cell. Turning to the authors' computational methods: Because the immunoSEQ output included only junctional sequences and no quality scores, the filtering could not be the same as the filtering used for full-length reads. To assign V/J genes and CDR3, sequences were annotated against IMGT germline references using PyIR, a Python wrapper for IgBLAST v1.9. Reads were removed for weak V/J assignments (E-value above 1e-6), missing CDR3, stop codons, out-of-frame junctions, or ambiguous translated residues. V3J clonotypes were defined as sequences sharing an identical inferred V gene, J gene, and CDR3 amino acid sequence. Percentage overlap between repertoires was computed as shared unique clonotypes divided by the size of the smaller repertoire. Repertoire richness was assessed with RTK rarefaction, the Chao1 estimator, and Recon v2.1 estimates of unobserved clonotypes. For all TCRbeta clonotypes obtained by the gDNA method from several donors, generation probabilities were computed with OLGA. Imported from immuneACCESS, the table was reduced by TCRdb to in-frame sequences with V and J called. These copies leave out some clones; in studies compared against another copy, an unresolved V gene accounts for under half, and the cause of the remainder is not known. V and J calls and clone size are those listed in that table; D and trimming were worked out from the DNA. Present in this sample are more than 2,000,000 clones, just over 90% of which were seen just once. Of the sample, 0.13% to 0.15% is held by the ten largest clones.

On this clone: The target of this receptor is not known. The record has no base qualities; no much larger clone is one base away.

CDR1 and CDR2 are drawn from the germline V gene (reference sequence): GTSNPN, SVGIG. V gives up 2 bases and J gives up 3 bases, and the segment between their germline ends measures 6 bases. The CDR3, cysteine through phenylalanine, is 12 amino acids long. Only the CDR3 DNA is retained, 36 bases long and in frame from the first base. The donors were healthy, HIV-negative adults with no recently reported acute infections or vaccinations. Every donor was a Caucasian adult living in Nashville, Tennessee, USA. CD4+ T cells were enriched by magnetic negative selection; naive cells were then positively selected on CD45RA, and the negative fraction formed the memory subset. Blood was obtained by leukapheresis, after which PBMCs were separated by Ficoll-Histopaque density gradient centrifugation and cryopreserved in liquid nitrogen vapor phase. Purity and quantity of every magnetically sorted T cell population were checked by analytical flow cytometry. Each sorted fraction had its genomic DNA isolated and then quantified by UV absorbance on a Nanodrop 2000c.

The sequence is built from TRBV30 and TRBJ2-3; no D gene can be assigned with confidence. Sequenced sample: naive CD4+ T cells sorted from blood. The intended sense of this specimen's cell subset or site label: CD45RA+ positively selected. This TCR was recovered from a young man in good health. The DNA sequence reads TGTGCCTGGAGTCCGGTGACAGATACGCAGTATTTT. It translates as CAWSPVTDTQYF.